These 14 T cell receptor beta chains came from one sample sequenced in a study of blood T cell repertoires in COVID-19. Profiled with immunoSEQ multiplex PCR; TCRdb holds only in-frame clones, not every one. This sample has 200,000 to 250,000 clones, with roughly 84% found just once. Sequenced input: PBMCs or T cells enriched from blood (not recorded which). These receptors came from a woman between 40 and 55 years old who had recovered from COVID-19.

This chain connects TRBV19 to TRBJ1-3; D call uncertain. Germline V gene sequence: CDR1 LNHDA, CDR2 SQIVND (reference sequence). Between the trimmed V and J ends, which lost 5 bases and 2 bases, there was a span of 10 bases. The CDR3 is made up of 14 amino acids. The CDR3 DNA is TGTGCCAGTAGTCTGAGGGCCCCTGGAAACACCATATATTTT. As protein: CASSLRAPGNTIYF. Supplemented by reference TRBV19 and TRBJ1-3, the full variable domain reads DGGITQSPKYLFRKEGQNVTLSCEQNLNHDAMYWYRQDPGQGLRLIYYSQIVNDFQKGDIAEGYSVSREKKESFPLTVTSAQKNPTAFYLCASSLRAPGNTIYFGEGSWLTVV.

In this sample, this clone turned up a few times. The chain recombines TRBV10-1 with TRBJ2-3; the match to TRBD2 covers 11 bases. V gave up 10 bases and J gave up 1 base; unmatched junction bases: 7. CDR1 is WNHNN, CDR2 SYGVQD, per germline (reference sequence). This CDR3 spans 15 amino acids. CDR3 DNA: TGCGCCACCTCACCGGGACTAGCGGGCACAGATACGCAGTATTTT. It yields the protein CATSPGLAGTDTQYF.

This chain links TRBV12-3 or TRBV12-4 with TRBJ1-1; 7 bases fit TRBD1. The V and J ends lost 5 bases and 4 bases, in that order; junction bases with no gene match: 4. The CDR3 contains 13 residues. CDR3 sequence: CASSAQGITEAFF. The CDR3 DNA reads TGTGCCAGCAGTGCACAGGGGATCACTGAAGCTTTCTTT.

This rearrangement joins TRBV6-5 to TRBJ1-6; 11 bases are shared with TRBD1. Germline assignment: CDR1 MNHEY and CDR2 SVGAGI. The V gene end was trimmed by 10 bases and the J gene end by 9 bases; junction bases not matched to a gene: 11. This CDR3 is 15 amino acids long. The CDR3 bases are TGTGCCACCAAACCGTGGGACAGGGGGATTTCACCCCTCCACTTT. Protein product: CATKPWDRGISPLHF.

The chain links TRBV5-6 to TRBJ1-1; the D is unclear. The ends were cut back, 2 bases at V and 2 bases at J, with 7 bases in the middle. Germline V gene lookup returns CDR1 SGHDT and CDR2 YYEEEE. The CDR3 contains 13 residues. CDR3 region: CASSFPGNTEAFF. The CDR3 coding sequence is TGTGCCAGCAGCTTTCCAGGAAACACTGAAGCTTTCTTT.

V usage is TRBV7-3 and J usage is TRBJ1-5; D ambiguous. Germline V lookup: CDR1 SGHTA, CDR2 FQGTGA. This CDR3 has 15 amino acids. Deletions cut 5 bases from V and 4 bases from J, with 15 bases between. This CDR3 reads CASSRTRRLNQPQHF. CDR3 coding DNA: TGTGCCAGCAGCCGCACACGCCGTCTTAATCAGCCCCAGCATTTT.

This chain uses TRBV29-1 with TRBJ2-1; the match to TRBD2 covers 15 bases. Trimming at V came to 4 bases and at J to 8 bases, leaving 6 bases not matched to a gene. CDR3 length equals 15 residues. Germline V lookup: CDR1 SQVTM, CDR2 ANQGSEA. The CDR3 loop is CSVAVGLAGGDEQFF. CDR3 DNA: TGCAGCGTTGCAGTGGGACTAGCGGGAGGTGATGAGCAGTTCTTC.

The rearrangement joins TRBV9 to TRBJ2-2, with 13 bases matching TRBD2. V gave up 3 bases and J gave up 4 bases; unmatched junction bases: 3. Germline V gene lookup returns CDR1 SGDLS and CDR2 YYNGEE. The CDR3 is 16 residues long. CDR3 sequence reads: CASSATSGRSTGELFF. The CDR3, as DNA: TGTGCCAGCAGCGCGACTAGCGGGAGGAGCACCGGGGAGCTGTTTTTT.

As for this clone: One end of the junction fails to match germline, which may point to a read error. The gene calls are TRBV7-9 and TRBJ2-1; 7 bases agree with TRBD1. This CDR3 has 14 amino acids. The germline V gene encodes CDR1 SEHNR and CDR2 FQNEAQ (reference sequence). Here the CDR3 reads CASSLATGVNGQFF. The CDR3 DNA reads TGTGCCAGCAGCTTAGCCACAGGGGTTAATGGGCAGTTCTTC.

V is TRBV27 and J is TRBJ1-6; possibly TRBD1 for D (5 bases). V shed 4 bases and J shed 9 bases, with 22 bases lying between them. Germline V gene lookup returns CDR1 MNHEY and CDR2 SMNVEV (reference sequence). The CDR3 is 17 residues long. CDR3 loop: CASSYGIGGASVSPLHF. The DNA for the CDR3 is TGTGCCAGCAGTTATGGGATCGGAGGGGCCTCCGTTTCACCCCTCCACTTT.

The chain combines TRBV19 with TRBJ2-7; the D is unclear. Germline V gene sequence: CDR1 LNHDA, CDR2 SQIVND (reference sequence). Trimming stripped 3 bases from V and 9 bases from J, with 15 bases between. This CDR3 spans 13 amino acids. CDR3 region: CASSMVPPHGQYF. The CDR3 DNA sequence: TGTGCCAGTAGTATGGTCCCGCCCCACGGGCAGTACTTC.

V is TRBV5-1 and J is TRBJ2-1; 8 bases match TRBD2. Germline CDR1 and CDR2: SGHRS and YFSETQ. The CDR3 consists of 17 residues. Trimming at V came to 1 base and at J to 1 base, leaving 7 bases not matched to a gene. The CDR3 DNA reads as TGCGCCAGCAGCTTGCTTTTGACGGGAGGGTCCTACAATGAGCAGTTCTTC. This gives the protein CASSLLLTGGSYNEQFF.

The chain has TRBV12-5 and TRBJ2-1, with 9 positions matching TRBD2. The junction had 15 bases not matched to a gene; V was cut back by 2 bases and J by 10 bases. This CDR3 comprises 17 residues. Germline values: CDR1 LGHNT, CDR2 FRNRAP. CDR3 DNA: TGTGCTAGTGGTTTGTCCCGCCTAGCGGGACAAGGTTCGGAGCAGTTCTTC. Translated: CASGLSRLAGQGSEQFF. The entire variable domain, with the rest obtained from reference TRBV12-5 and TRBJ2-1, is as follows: DARVTQTPRHKVTEMGQEVTMRCQPILGHNTVFWYRQTMMQGLELLAYFRNRAPLDDSGMPKDRFSAEMPDATLATLKIQPSEPRDSAVYFCASGLSRLAGQGSEQFFGPGTRLTVL.

CDR3 region: CASLTGFGGYTF. The CDR3 DNA reads as TGTGCCAGCTTGACAGGGTTCGGTGGCTACACCTTC. The chain has TRBV2 and TRBJ1-2, with 7 bases identical to TRBD1. This CDR3 comprises 12 residues. The V gene end was trimmed by 8 bases and the J gene end by 7 bases; junction bases not matched to a gene: 7. Germline V gene lookup returns CDR1 SNHLY and CDR2 FYNNEI.